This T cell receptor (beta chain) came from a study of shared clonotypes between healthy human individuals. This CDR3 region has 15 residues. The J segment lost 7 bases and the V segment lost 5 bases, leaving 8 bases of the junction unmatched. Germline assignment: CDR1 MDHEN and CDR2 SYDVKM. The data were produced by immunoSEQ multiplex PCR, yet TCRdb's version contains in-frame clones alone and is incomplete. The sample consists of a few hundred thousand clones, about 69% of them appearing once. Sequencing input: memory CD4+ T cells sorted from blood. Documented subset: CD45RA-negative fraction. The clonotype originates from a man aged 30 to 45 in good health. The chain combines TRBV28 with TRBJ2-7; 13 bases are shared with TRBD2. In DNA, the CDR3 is TGTGCCAGCAGTCCCCGGTCGGGACTAGCGGGAGAGCAGTACTTC. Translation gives CASSPRSGLAGEQYF.